These 6 T cell receptor beta chains originate from one sample sequenced in a study of identical twins. MiXCR, run by TCRdb on the 5' RACE reads, gives a single entry per CDR3 protein. The data contain 310,000 or so distinct CDR3 sequences, roughly 8.6% of them seen just once; the ten biggest clones take up roughly 2%. Another study also made use of these data, one on yellow fever vaccine responses in identical twins.

Sequenced material: memory (CD45RO+) T cells sorted from blood. These receptors were taken from a woman aged 18-29 years in good health.

This clonotype came up a few times. The rearrangement uses TRBV20-1 and TRBJ2-2; weak D call: TRBD2 (6 bases). The CDR3 runs 15 residues. Per the germline V gene, CDR1 is DFQATT and CDR2 is SNEGSKA (reference sequence). V lost 2 bases to trimming and J lost 3 bases, with 13 bases between them. The CDR3, as DNA: TGCAGTGCTAGACCCCCGTGGGGGGACACCGGGGAGCTGTTTTTT. Its protein is CSARPPWGDTGELFF.

Comments on this clonotype: Its ends do not fully match the called genes, so a read error is possible. The rearrangement uses TRBV11-1 and TRBJ1-1, with D unclear. CDR3 length: 15 residues. Germline loops: CDR1 SGHAT, CDR2 FQDESV (reference sequence). CDR3 region: CAGSFVRTSNTEAFF. The CDR3, as DNA: TGTGCCGGCAGCTTTGTTAGGACGAGCAACACTGAAGCTTTCTTT.

The CDR3 DNA sequence: TGTGCCAGTCGCACGGGTCGGGCAGACACTGAAGCTTTCTTT. Protein product: CASRTGRADTEAFF. The chain carries TRBV19 and TRBJ1-1, with D unresolved. The CDR3 has 14 amino acids. Trimming shortened V by 8 bases and J by 3 bases, and 16 bases separated the two germline ends. CDR1 is LNHDA and CDR2 is SQIVND in the germline V gene (reference sequence). The full variable domain, with the rest looked up from reference TRBV19 and TRBJ1-1, is DGGITQSPKYLFRKEGQNVTLSCEQNLNHDAMYWYRQDPGQGLRLIYYSQIVNDFQKGDIAEGYSVSREKKESFPLTVTSAQKNPTAFYLCASRTGRADTEAFFGQGTRLTVV.

This clonotype has a count of ten or more. This chain uses TRBV20-1 with TRBJ1-5; D not resolved. This CDR3 region has 12 residues. Trimming left V 5 bases short and J 3 bases short, with 8 bases between. Germline lookup yields CDR1 DFQATT and CDR2 SNEGSKA (reference sequence). This CDR3 is CSAEWANQPQHF. DNA of the CDR3: TGCAGTGCTGAGTGGGCCAATCAGCCCCAGCATTTT.

This clonotype came up many times. The V and J genes are TRBV12-3 or TRBV12-4 and TRBJ2-3; D might be TRBD1 (7 bases). The CDR3 covers 16 residues. The germline V and J ends were trimmed by 5 bases and 2 bases, with 17 bases remaining between them. CDR3: CASSQGGTDYTDTQYF. CDR3 DNA sequence: TGTGCCAGCAGTCAAGGGGGGACAGATTACACAGATACGCAGTATTTT.

Only a few counts were recorded for this clonotype. The rearrangement uses TRBV29-1 and TRBJ2-7; 9 bases align to TRBD2. J gave up 3 bases and V 6 bases, and 12 bases lay outside the gene matches. The CDR3 contains 15 residues. The germline V gene has CDR1 SQVTM and CDR2 ANQGSEA. The CDR3 sequence: CSVAYRGGRDYEQYF. CDR3 nucleotides: TGCAGCGTCGCCTACCGTGGCGGGAGGGACTACGAGCAGTACTTC.